This T cell receptor beta chain was retrieved from a study of T cell responses to AZD1222 COVID-19 vaccine. Germline V gene sequence: CDR1 SGHRS, CDR2 YFSETQ. This CDR3 is 15 amino acids long. V trimming: 5 bases; J trimming: 5 bases; junction bases outside the gene matches: 5. TCRdb keeps only in-frame clones here, not all; method: immunoSEQ multiplex PCR. This table holds about 120,000 clones, 94% found once. The study's findings and limits: Vaccine-related CD4 TCRs covered spike, predominating at 160-218 and 743-854. Clonal diversity may have been underestimated, and the donors were mostly white British, with more females than males.

Worth noting for this clone: Its specificity is unknown.

This sample comprised peripheral blood, obtained 28 days after the second AZD1222 dose. The chain employs TRBV5-1 and TRBJ2-5; 14 bases line up with TRBD2. This receptor was obtained from an adult who received the AZD1222 COVID-19 vaccine. In nucleotides, the CDR3 is TGCGCCAGCAGTTCCGGGACTAGCGGGAGCGAGACCCAGTACTTC. Its translation: CASSSGTSGSETQYF.